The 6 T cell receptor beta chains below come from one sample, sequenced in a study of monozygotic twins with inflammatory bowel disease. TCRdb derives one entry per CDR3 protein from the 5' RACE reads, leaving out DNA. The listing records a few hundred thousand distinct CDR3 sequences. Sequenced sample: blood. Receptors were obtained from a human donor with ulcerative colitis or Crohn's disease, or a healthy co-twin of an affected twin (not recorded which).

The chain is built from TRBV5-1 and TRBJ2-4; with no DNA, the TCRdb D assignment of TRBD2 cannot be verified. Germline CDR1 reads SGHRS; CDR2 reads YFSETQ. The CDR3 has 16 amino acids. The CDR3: CASSLVDGIRKNIQYF.

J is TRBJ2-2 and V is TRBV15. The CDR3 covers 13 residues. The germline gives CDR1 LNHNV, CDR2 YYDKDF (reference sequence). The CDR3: CATSMWNTGELFF.

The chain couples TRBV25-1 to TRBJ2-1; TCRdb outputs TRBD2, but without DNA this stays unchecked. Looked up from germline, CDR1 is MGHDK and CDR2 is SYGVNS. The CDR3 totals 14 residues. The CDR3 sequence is CASSEGLAGSEQFF.

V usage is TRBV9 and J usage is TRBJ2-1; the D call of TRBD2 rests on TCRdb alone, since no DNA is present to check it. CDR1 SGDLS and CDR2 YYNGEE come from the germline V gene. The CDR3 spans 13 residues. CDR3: CASSGQGLHEQFF.

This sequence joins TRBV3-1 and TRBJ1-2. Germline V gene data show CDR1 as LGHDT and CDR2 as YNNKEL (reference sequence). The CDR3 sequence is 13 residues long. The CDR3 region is CASSPAGFYGYTF.

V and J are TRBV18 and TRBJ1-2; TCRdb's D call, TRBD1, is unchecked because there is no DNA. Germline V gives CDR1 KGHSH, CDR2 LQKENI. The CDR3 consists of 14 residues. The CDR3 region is CASSPGRPSYGYTF.